These 2 T cell receptor beta chains were sequenced from one sample in a study of Ad26.COV2.S vaccination and SARS-CoV-2 variants. Treatment meaning: over 15 received Ad26.COV2.S at low or high dose, single or two shots; about 5 received placebo; per-sample allocation not given. Each sample was drawn 63 days after the first injection (of vaccine or placebo). Here immunoSEQ multiplex PCR was the method, and the copy in TCRdb shows in-frame clones only, minus some. Among 500,000 or so clones listed, approximately 89% were seen once. Here the sequenced sample was peripheral blood, taken in a trial of Ad26.COV2.S vaccine versus placebo. The source is a person aged 18-65 years who received the Ad26.COV2.S COVID-19 vaccine or a placebo.

The chain combines TRBV14 with TRBJ1-1, with a possible D match to TRBD1 (5 bases). The CDR3 totals 15 residues. CDR1 SGHDN and CDR2 FVKESK come from the germline V gene. With 4 bases removed from V and 2 bases from J, the gap between germline ends came to 14 bases. CDR3 in amino acids: CASSPGFRGNTEAFF. The CDR3 nucleotides are TGTGCCAGCAGCCCCGGGTTTAGGGGAAACACTGAAGCTTTCTTT.

The chain employs TRBV6-1 and TRBJ1-6; D remains ambiguous. The germline gives CDR1 MNHNS, CDR2 SASEGT. V dropped 1 base and J dropped 10 bases, with 20 bases sitting between them. The CDR3 spans 17 residues. The CDR3 DNA follows: TGTGCCAGCAGTGAAGGCGCCGCCGACGATATAAGGTCACCCCTCCACTTT. This translates into CASSEGAADDIRSPLHF.